What follows are 13 T cell receptor beta chains derived from one specimen sequenced in a study of T cells in Graves' hyperthyroidism and ophthalmopathy. There were TCR beta CDR3 regions amplified from RNA transcripts. Initially, a first-round RT-PCR of the TCR CDR3 employed the HTBI primer set. TCRdb recomputed calls from the multiplex PCR reads with MiXCR, one row per CDR3 protein. The sample lists around 430,000 distinct CDR3 sequences; 15% were seen once. Sample: blood. The receptors stem from a woman aged 30 to 39 with Graves' hyperthyroidism.

The chain couples TRBV10-3 to TRBJ2-1; 7 nucleotides agree with TRBD2. The CDR3 totals 15 residues. CDR1 and CDR2 (germline): ENHRY, SYGVKD. The trim removed 8 bases at V and 5 bases at J, leaving 12 bases unmatched. The CDR3 region is CAIGGGVAYNNEQFF. DNA of the CDR3: TGTGCCATCGGGGGGGGAGTAGCGTATAACAATGAGCAGTTCTTC.

This clonotype turned up a few times. V and J are TRBV15 and TRBJ2-5; 14 nucleotides agree with TRBD2. The J segment lost 5 bases and the V segment lost 0 bases, leaving 11 bases of the junction unmatched. The CDR3 covers 19 residues. Per germline, CDR1 LNHNV and CDR2 YYDKDF (reference sequence). CDR3 nucleotide sequence: TGTGCCACCAGCAGAGATGGACTGACTAGCGGGAGGGACGGGGAGACCCAGTACTTC. This sequence encodes CATSRDGLTSGRDGETQYF.

This clonotype was counted ten times or more. The rearrangement uses TRBV2 and TRBJ1-3; no firm D call. Germline V gene sequence: CDR1 SNHLY, CDR2 FYNNEI. This CDR3 has 12 amino acids. Trimming cost V 6 bases and J 1 base, with 4 bases left between them. CDR3 sequence (DNA): TGTGCCAGCAGGTCATCTGGAAACACCATATATTTT. Its translation: CASRSSGNTIYF.

This clonotype has a count of ten or more. The V gene is TRBV7-8, the J gene TRBJ2-5; D tentatively reads TRBD1 or TRBD2 (5 bases each). The germline V and J ends were trimmed by 1 base and 6 bases, with 9 bases remaining between them. The CDR3 has 13 residues. CDR1 and CDR2 from the germline V gene are SGHVS and FQNEAQ. The CDR3 DNA sequence: TGTGCCAGCAGCTTAGGGGGGTTGAAGACCCAGTACTTC. This gives the protein CASSLGGLKTQYF. The full variable domain, its missing parts supplied by reference TRBV7-8 and TRBJ2-5, is GAGVSQSPRYKVAKRGQDVALRCDPISGHVSLFWYQQALGQGPEFLTYFQNEAQLDKSGLPSDRFFAERPEGSVSTLKIQRTQQEDSAVYLCASSLGGLKTQYFGPGTRLLVL.

V is TRBV4-1 and J is TRBJ2-3; D remains ambiguous. The germline gives CDR1 MGHRA, CDR2 YSYEKL. There are 14 residues in the CDR3. V was trimmed by 0 bases and J by 2 bases, leaving 6 bases between them. The CDR3 spells CASSQDPATDTQYF. Here the CDR3 DNA reads TGCGCCAGCAGCCAAGATCCCGCCACAGATACGCAGTATTTT.

This clonotype occurred many times. One end of the junction varies from germline; a read error may be responsible. The chain uses TRBV5-5 and TRBJ2-7, with no clear D. Germline CDR1 is SGHKS and CDR2 is YYEKEE (reference sequence). The CDR3 sequence is 11 residues long. This chain's CDR3 is CASRFSSEQYF. CDR3 nucleotide sequence: TGTGCCAGCAGATTCTCCTCCGAGCAGTACTTC.

This clonotype came up many times. The V gene is TRBV5-8, the J gene TRBJ2-7; 8 bases are a match to TRBD1. The CDR3 consists of 14 residues. Losses at the gene ends were 2 bases for V and 3 bases for J; bases not matched to a gene: 4. CDR1 and CDR2 (germline): SGHTS, YDEGEE. The CDR3 DNA reads as TGTGCCAGCAGCTTAGGACAGGGTCTCTACGAGCAGTACTTC. Protein product: CASSLGQGLYEQYF.

This clonotype was observed a handful of times. The chain is built from TRBV25-1 and TRBJ1-2, with D perhaps matching TRBD1 (5 bases). V was pared by 6 bases and J by 3 bases, with 11 bases between. This CDR3 is 13 amino acids long. Germline-derived CDR1 and CDR2 are MGHDK and SYGVNS. CDR3 sequence reads: CASSGGGDYGYTF. The CDR3 coding sequence is TGTGCCAGCAGCGGGGGGGGGGACTATGGCTACACCTTC.

This clonotype appeared many times. The chain couples TRBV12-3 or TRBV12-4 to TRBJ1-4, with D perhaps matching TRBD1 (5 bases). V dropped 5 bases and J dropped 7 bases, with 14 bases sitting between them. There are 14 residues in the CDR3. CDR3 sequence reads: CASSHRDVGEKLFF. The DNA of the CDR3 is TGTGCCAGCAGTCACCGGGACGTCGGTGAAAAACTGTTTTTT.

The rearrangement uses TRBV9 and TRBJ2-1, with 10 positions matching TRBD2. In germline, CDR1 is SGDLS, CDR2 YYNGEE. Unmatched junction bases numbered 1, after V lost 0 bases and J lost 10 bases. The CDR3 has 13 amino acids. The CDR3 region has the DNA TGTGCCAGCAGCGTAGTGGGACTAGCGGAGCAGTTCTTC. Translation: CASSVVGLAEQFF. Complete variable domain (other parts from reference TRBV9 and TRBJ2-1): DSGVTQTPKHLITATGQRVTLRCSPRSGDLSVYWYQQSLDQGLQFLIQYYNGEERAKGNILERFSAQQFPDLHSELNLSSLELGDSALYFCASSVVGLAEQFFGPGTRLTVL.

The V call is TRBV6-1, the J call TRBJ2-7; D possibly corresponds to TRBD1 (5 bases). This CDR3 is built from 13 residues. Per the germline V gene, CDR1 is MNHNS and CDR2 is SASEGT. With 5 bases removed from V and 3 bases from J, the gap between germline ends came to 11 bases. The CDR3 nucleotides read TGTGCCAGCAGTAAGACAGAGTACTACGAGCAGTACTTC. It translates to CASSKTEYYEQYF.

This chain links TRBV25-1 with TRBJ1-4; 7 nucleotides match TRBD1. Germline CDR1 and CDR2: MGHDK and SYGVNS. There are 15 residues in the CDR3. V lost 8 bases to trimming and J lost 7 bases; unmatched junction nucleotides: 13. CDR3 amino acids: CASSSAQGKPEKLFF. The CDR3 bases are TGTGCCAGCTCCTCAGCACAGGGGAAGCCTGAAAAACTGTTTTTT.

This clonotype was recorded many times. This sequence joins TRBV6-5 and TRBJ1-2; D remains ambiguous. Trimming took 0 bases from V and 4 from J, leaving 15 bases between them. CDR3 length: 16 residues. The V gene's germline CDR1 is MNHEY and CDR2 SVGAGI. CDR3 DNA: TGTGCCAGCAGTTACTCGACAAGTACCTTCGCCTATGGCTACACCTTC. Its protein is CASSYSTSTFAYGYTF.